Following are 22 T cell receptor beta chains from one sample sequenced in a study of T cells after yellow fever vaccination. TCRdb used MiXCR to reprocess the 5' RACE reads, holding one entry per CDR3 protein. The repertoire has under 350,000 distinct CDR3 sequences, 4.1% of them found once; the top ten carry 20% to 25%. The starting material was PBMCs, obtained 5 days after the yellow fever booster vaccination. Every receptor here comes from a man aged 18 to 29 who received the YFV17D yellow fever vaccine.

This clonotype was counted only a few times. The V and J genes are TRBV5-1 and TRBJ1-3, with 8 bases fitting TRBD1. There are 14 residues in the CDR3. J gave up 8 bases and V 0 bases, and 4 bases lay outside the gene matches. Germline CDR1 SGHRS, CDR2 YFSETQ. The CDR3 protein is CASSLGTGRYTIYF. CDR3 nucleotides: TGCGCCAGCAGCTTGGGGACAGGGCGTTACACCATATATTTT. The whole variable domain, remainder taken from reference TRBV5-1 and TRBJ1-3, is KAGVTQTPRYLIKTRGQQVTLSCSPISGHRSVSWYQQTPGQGLQFLFEYFSETQRNKGNFPGRFSGRQFSNSRSEMNVSTLELGDSALYLCASSLGTGRYTIYFGEGSWLTVV.

This clonotype has a count of ten or more. The V and J genes are TRBV9 and TRBJ2-3; 9 bases align to TRBD2. The CDR3 sequence is 17 residues long. Germline lookup yields CDR1 SGDLS and CDR2 YYNGEE. The trim removed 0 bases at V and 0 bases at J, leaving 5 bases unmatched. The chain's CDR3 is CASSVVPSGTSTDTQYF. The CDR3 DNA reads TGTGCCAGCAGCGTAGTGCCTAGCGGGACCAGCACAGATACGCAGTATTTT.

This chain joins TRBV10-2 and TRBJ1-6; D ambiguous. CDR1 is WSHSY, CDR2 SAAADI, per germline. This CDR3 comprises 10 residues. Trimming took off 7 bases at V and 14 bases at J, with 9 bases between the two ends. In DNA, the CDR3 is TGCGCCAGCATGGACCAGACCCTCCACTTT. Amino acid sequence: CASMDQTLHF.

The rearrangement uses TRBV7-2 and TRBJ2-3; 9 nucleotides match TRBD1. The CDR3 spans 13 residues. Germline assignment: CDR1 SGHTA and CDR2 FQGNSA. The V and J ends lost 8 bases and 6 bases, in that order; junction bases with no gene match: 6. The CDR3 protein is CASHRGPEDTQYF. Written as DNA, the CDR3 is TGTGCCAGCCACAGGGGGCCTGAGGATACGCAGTATTTT.

The CDR3 sequence is CASSWTSGGGTDTQYF. The CDR3 DNA sequence: TGCGCCAGCAGTTGGACTAGCGGGGGGGGCACAGATACGCAGTATTTT. The chain is built from TRBV5-1 and TRBJ2-3, with 15 bases matching TRBD2. The germline CDR1 and CDR2 sequences are SGHRS and YFSETQ. V gave up 5 bases and J gave up 1 base; unmatched junction bases: 2. This CDR3 region has 16 residues. Using reference TRBV5-1 and TRBJ2-3 for the parts outside the CDR3, the full variable domain is KAGVTQTPRYLIKTRGQQVTLSCSPISGHRSVSWYQQTPGQGLQFLFEYFSETQRNKGNFPGRFSGRQFSNSRSEMNVSTLELGDSALYLCASSWTSGGGTDTQYFGPGTRLTVL.

This clonotype was counted ten times or more. The V gene is TRBV27, the J gene TRBJ2-1; tentatively, D is TRBD1 (5 bases). This CDR3 spans 15 amino acids. CDR1 is MNHEY, CDR2 SMNVEV, per germline (reference sequence). V lost 5 bases and J 8 bases, leaving 19 bases between the germline ends. The CDR3 loop reads CASSKLAGWGDEQFF. CDR3 bases: TGTGCCAGCAGTAAACTCGCAGGGTGGGGCGATGAGCAGTTCTTC.

This clonotype has ten or more counts. The chain has TRBV6-2 or TRBV6-3 and TRBJ2-1; no firm D call. Trimming cost V 9 bases and J 5 bases, with 14 bases left between them. The CDR3 runs to 13 residues. The V gene's germline CDR1 is MNHEY and CDR2 SVGEGT. The CDR3 sequence: CASWGRSHNEQFF. The CDR3 coding sequence is TGTGCCAGTTGGGGAAGAAGCCACAATGAGCAGTTCTTC.

This clonotype was counted ten times or more. The genes are TRBV5-1 and TRBJ1-1; D not certain. The CDR3 has 13 residues. Between the trimmed V and J ends, which lost 3 bases and 5 bases, there was a span of 11 bases. Germline V CDR1 and CDR2: SGHRS, YFSETQ. The CDR3 region has the DNA TGCGCCAGCAGCTCTCAGGCGCGGACTGAAGCTTTCTTT. This translates into CASSSQARTEAFF.

This clonotype was seen at least ten times. This chain uses TRBV18 with TRBJ1-3, with no clear D. V was pared by 4 bases and J by 0 bases, with 10 bases between. This CDR3 spans 15 amino acids. The germline V gene has CDR1 KGHSH and CDR2 LQKENI. The CDR3 region is CASSLDRSSGNTIYF. CDR3 coding DNA: TGTGCCAGCTCACTGGACCGGAGCTCTGGAAACACCATATATTTT.

This clonotype occurred a few times. The chain is built from TRBV7-2 and TRBJ1-1; weak D call: TRBD1 (6 bases). CDR3 size: 15 residues. The V end was cut by 5 bases, the J end by 7 bases, with 20 bases between. CDR1 and CDR2 (germline): SGHTA, FQGNSA. DNA for the CDR3: TGTGCCAGCAGCCAATTAGGGGGACATTATTTTGAAGCTTTCTTT. Protein: CASSQLGGHYFEAFF.

This clonotype was seen more than once but under ten times. The chain couples TRBV7-2 to TRBJ2-5, with a weak D call TRBD2 (6 bases). The ends were cut back, 2 bases at V and 5 bases at J, with 12 bases in the middle. Germline V lookup: CDR1 SGHTA, CDR2 FQGNSA. This CDR3 contains 14 residues. CDR3 amino acids: CASSLRYSGETQYF. CDR3 in DNA: TGTGCCAGCAGCTTACGTTACAGCGGGGAGACCCAGTACTTC.

This clonotype was seen ten or more times. V usage is TRBV4-3 and J usage is TRBJ2-3; 8 bases align to TRBD2. The trim removed 0 bases at V and 3 bases at J, leaving 8 bases unmatched. The V gene's germline CDR1 is LGHNA and CDR2 YSLEER. The CDR3 covers 17 residues. The CDR3 DNA reads as TGCGCCAGCAGCCAAGATCTTCCGGGGGGGCAAACAGATACGCAGTATTTT. It codes for CASSQDLPGGQTDTQYF.

V gene TRBV18 combines with J gene TRBJ1-2; D remains ambiguous. This CDR3 spans 14 amino acids. Germline V CDR1 and CDR2: KGHSH, LQKENI. Trimming cost V 2 bases and J 0 bases, with 7 bases left between them. The CDR3 bases are TGTGCCAGCTCACCATCAGCGGCTAACTATGGCTACACCTTC. It codes for CASSPSAANYGYTF.

CDR3 protein: CASSSAGGRGETQYF. The DNA for the CDR3 is TGTGCCAGCAGCTCGGCCGGGGGCAGGGGGGAGACCCAGTACTTC. The chain is built from TRBV28 and TRBJ2-5; D possibly corresponds to TRBD1 (7 bases). The V end was cut by 6 bases, the J end by 5 bases, with 19 bases between. Germline CDR1 and CDR2: MDHEN and SYDVKM. The CDR3 consists of 15 residues.

The sample holds many counts of this clonotype. The rearrangement joins TRBV6-6 to TRBJ1-1; no clear D. The length of the CDR3 is 13 residues. V was pared by 4 bases and J by 1 base, with 7 bases between. CDR1 MNHNY and CDR2 SVGAGI come from the germline V gene (reference sequence). Written as DNA, the CDR3 is TGTGCCAGCAGTTGGGAGAGGAACACTGAAGCTTTCTTT. Amino acid sequence: CASSWERNTEAFF.

V and J are TRBV7-9 and TRBJ2-1; 9 bases align to TRBD1. This CDR3 contains 16 residues. Germline values: CDR1 SEHNR, CDR2 FQNEAQ (reference sequence). CDR3 sequence (DNA): TGTCCGCAAGGACAGGGGAATTTTGGCTCCTACAATGAGCAGTTCTTC. Its protein product is CPQGQGNFGSYNEQFF.

The V call is TRBV20-1, the J call TRBJ2-2; the match to TRBD2 covers 15 bases. Germline lookup yields CDR1 DFQATT and CDR2 SNEGSKA (reference sequence). This CDR3 contains 14 residues. After removal of 6 bases from V and 6 bases from J, the junction contained 2 bases not matched to a gene. The CDR3 DNA is TGCAGTGCGCGGACTAGCGGGGGGGCCGGGGAGCTGTTTTTT. This gives the protein CSARTSGGAGELFF.

This clonotype was seen only a few times. The rearrangement joins TRBV4-2 to TRBJ1-2, with a weak D call TRBD1 (6 bases). V shed 0 bases and J shed 13 bases, with 24 bases lying between them. CDR3 size: 16 residues. Germline-derived CDR1 and CDR2 are LGHNA and YNFKEQ. DNA of the CDR3: TGTGCCAGCAGCCAAGATCTTCCCACGGGACACCATAGATGCACCTTC. This translates into CASSQDLPTGHHRCTF.

The chain is built from TRBV10-3 and TRBJ2-3; unclear D gene. The V end lost 5 bases, the J end lost 2 bases, and 11 bases lay between the germline ends. Germline loops: CDR1 ENHRY, CDR2 SYGVKD. The CDR3 contains 14 residues. CDR3 residues: CAISRAGITDTQYF. The CDR3 DNA follows: TGTGCCATCAGTCGGGCTGGGATCACAGATACGCAGTATTTT.

This clonotype was counted at least ten times. The rearrangement links TRBV12-3 or TRBV12-4 to TRBJ1-2; perhaps TRBD1 as D (5 bases). The V end was cut by 5 bases, the J end by 8 bases, with 15 bases between. The CDR3 sequence is 13 residues long. The DNA of the CDR3 is TGTGCCAGCAGTCACCTCAGGGAGGGGGGCTACACCTTC. Translation: CASSHLREGGYTF.

This clonotype turned up a few times. The chain is built from TRBV12-3 or TRBV12-4 and TRBJ1-6; D is uncertain. The CDR3 contains 12 residues. Trimming shortened V by 4 bases and J by 10 bases, and 8 bases separated the two germline ends. Here the CDR3 DNA reads TGTGCCAGCAGTTGGGGTGGATCACCCCTCCACTTT. Translation gives CASSWGGSPLHF.

This clonotype was detected ten times or more. The chain uses TRBV4-1 and TRBJ1-4; D not resolved. The CDR3 consists of 15 residues. V was pared by 4 bases and J by 8 bases, with 17 bases between. Per the germline V gene, CDR1 is MGHRA and CDR2 is YSYEKL. Here the CDR3 reads CASSLIAYIGEKLFF. CDR3 coding DNA: TGCGCCAGCAGCCTTATAGCCTACATCGGCGAAAAACTGTTTTTT.